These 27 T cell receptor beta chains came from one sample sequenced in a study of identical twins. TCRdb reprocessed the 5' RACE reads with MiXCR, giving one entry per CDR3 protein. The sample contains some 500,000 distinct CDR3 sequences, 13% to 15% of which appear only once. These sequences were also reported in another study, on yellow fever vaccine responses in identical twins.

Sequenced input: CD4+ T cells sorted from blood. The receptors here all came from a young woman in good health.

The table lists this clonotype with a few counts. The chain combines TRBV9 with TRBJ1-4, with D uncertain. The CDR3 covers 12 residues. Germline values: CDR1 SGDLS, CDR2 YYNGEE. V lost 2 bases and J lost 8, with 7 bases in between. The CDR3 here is CASSVLNEKLFF. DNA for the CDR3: TGTGCCAGCAGCGTCTTAAACGAAAAACTGTTTTTT.

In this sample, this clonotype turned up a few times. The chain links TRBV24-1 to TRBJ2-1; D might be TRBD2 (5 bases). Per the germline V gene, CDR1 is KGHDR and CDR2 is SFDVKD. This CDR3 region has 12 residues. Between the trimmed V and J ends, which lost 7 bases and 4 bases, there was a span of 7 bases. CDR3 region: CATSTGYNEQFF. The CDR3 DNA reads TGTGCCACCAGCACGGGATACAATGAGCAGTTCTTC.

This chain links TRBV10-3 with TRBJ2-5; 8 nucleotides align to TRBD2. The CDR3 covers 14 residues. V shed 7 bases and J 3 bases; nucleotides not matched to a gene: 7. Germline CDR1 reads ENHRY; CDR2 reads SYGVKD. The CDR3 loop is CAIMRAAGEETQYF. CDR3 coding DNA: TGTGCCATCATGAGAGCAGCGGGGGAAGAGACCCAGTACTTC.

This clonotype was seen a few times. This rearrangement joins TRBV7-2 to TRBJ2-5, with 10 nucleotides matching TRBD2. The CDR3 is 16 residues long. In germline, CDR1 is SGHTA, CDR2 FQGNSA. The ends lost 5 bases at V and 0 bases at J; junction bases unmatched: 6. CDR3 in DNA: TGTGCCAGCAGCCTCCTACTAGCGGGGAACCAAGAGACCCAGTACTTC. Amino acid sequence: CASSLLLAGNQETQYF.

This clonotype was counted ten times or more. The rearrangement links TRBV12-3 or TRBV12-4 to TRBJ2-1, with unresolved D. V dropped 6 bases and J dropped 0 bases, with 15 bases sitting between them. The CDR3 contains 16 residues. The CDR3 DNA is TGTGCCAGCAGCCCCGATCCCCTGAGCTCCTACAATGAGCAGTTCTTC. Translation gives CASSPDPLSSYNEQFF.

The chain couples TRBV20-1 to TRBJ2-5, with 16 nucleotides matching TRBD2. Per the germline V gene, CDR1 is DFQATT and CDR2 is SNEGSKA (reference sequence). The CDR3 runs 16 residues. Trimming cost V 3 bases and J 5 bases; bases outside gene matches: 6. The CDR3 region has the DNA TGCAGTGCTAGTTCAGGGACTAGCGGGAGGGAGGAGACCCAGTACTTC. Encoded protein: CSASSGTSGREETQYF.

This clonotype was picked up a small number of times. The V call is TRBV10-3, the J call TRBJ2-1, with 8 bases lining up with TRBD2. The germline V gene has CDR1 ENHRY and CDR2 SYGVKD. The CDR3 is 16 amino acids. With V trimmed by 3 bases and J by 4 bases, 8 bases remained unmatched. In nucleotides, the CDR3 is TGTGCCATCAGTGACCCGGGACTAGGGGCTTACAATGAGCAGTTCTTC. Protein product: CAISDPGLGAYNEQFF.

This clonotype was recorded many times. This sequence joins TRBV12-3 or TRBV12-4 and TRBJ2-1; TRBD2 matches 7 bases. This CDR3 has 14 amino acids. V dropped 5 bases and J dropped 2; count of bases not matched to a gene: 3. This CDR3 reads CASSAGTTYNEQFF. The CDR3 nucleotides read TGTGCCAGCAGTGCCGGGACTACCTACAATGAGCAGTTCTTC.

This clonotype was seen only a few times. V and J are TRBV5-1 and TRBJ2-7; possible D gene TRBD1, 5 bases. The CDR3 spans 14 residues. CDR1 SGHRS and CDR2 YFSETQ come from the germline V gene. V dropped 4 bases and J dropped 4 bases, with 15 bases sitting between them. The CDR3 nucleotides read TGCGCCAGCAGCGCTGGGGCAGGGATGTACGAGCAGTACTTC. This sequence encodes CASSAGAGMYEQYF.

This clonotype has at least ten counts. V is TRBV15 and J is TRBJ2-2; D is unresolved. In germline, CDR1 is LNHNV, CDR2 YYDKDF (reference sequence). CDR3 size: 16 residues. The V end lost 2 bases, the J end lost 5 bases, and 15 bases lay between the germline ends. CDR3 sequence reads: CATSRPRPVNTGELFF. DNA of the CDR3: TGTGCCACCAGCAGACCTCGCCCAGTTAATACCGGGGAGCTGTTTTTT.

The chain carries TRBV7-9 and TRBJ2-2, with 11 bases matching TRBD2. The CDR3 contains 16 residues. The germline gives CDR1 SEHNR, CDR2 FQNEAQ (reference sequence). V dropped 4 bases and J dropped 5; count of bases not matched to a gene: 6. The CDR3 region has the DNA TGTGCCAGCAGCTGGGGGACTAGCGGATGGACCGGGGAGCTGTTTTTT. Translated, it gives CASSWGTSGWTGELFF.

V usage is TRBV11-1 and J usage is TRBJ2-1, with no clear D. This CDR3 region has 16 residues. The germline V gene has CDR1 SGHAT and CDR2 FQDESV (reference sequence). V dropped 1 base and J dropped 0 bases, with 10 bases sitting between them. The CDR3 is CASSLDGRSSYNEQFF. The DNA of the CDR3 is TGTGCCAGCAGCTTAGACGGGCGCAGCTCCTACAATGAGCAGTTCTTC.

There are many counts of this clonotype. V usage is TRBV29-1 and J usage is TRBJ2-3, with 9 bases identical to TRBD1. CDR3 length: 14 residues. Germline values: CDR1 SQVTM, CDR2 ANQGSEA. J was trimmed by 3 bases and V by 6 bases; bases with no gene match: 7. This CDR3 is CSVATGTGTDTQYF. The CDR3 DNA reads TGCAGCGTCGCCACCGGGACAGGGACAGATACGCAGTATTTT.

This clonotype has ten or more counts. The CDR3 sequence: CSVINSGETDTQYF. The CDR3 DNA follows: TGCAGCGTTATCAATAGCGGCGAGACAGATACGCAGTATTTT. This chain links TRBV29-1 with TRBJ2-3; perhaps TRBD2 as D (6 bases). Germline V lookup: CDR1 SQVTM, CDR2 ANQGSEA. The V end lost 5 bases, the J end lost 3 bases, and 15 bases lay between the germline ends. CDR3 length: 14 residues.

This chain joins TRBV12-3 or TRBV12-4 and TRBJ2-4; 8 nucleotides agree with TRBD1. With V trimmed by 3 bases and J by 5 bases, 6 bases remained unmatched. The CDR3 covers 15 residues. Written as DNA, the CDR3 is TGTGCCAGCAGTTTTCCCGGACAGGGTGAAAACATTCAGTACTTC. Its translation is CASSFPGQGENIQYF.

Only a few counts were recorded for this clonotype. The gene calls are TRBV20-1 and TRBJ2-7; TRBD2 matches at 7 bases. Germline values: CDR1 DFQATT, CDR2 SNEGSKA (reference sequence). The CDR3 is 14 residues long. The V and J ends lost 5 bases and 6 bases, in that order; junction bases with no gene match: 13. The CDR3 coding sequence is TGCAGTGCTCAATTACTAGCGAGTGGGGGCGAGCAGTACTTC. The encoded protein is CSAQLLASGGEQYF.

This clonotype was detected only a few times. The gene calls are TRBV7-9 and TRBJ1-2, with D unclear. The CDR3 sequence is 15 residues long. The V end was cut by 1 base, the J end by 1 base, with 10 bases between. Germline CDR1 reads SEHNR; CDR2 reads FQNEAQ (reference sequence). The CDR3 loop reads CASSLDLGINYGYTF. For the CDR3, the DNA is TGTGCCAGCAGCTTAGACCTGGGAATTAACTATGGCTACACCTTC.

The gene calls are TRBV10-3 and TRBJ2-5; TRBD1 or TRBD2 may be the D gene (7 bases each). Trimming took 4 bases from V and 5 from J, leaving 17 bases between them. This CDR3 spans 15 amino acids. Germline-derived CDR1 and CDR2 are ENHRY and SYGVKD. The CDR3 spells CAISGPGGDSETQYF. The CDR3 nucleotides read TGTGCCATCAGTGGTCCAGGGGGGGATAGTGAGACCCAGTACTTC.

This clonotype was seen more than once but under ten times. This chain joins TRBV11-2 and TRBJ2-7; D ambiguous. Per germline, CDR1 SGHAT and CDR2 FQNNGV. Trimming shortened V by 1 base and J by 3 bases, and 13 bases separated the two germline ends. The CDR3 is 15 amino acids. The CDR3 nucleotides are TGTGCCAGCAGCTTAGGCGGCGGATCGAACTACGAGCAGTACTTC. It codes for CASSLGGGSNYEQYF. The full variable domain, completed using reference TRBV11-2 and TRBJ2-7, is EAGVAQSPRYKIIEKRQSVAFWCNPISGHATLYWYQQILGQGPKLLIQFQNNGVVDDSQLPKDRFSAERLKGVDSTLKIQPAKLEDSAVYLCASSLGGGSNYEQYFGPGTRLTVT.

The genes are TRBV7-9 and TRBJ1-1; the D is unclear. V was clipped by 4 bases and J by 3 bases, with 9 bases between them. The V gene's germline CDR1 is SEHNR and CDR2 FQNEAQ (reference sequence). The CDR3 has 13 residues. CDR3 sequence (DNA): TGTGCCAGCAGCTCTCGCGAAGACACTGAAGCTTTCTTT. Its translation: CASSSREDTEAFF.

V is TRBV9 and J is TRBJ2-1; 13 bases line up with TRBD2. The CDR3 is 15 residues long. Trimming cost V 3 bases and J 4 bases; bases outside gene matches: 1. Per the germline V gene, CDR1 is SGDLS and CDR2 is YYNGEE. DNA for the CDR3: TGTGCCAGCAGCGCGACTAGCGGGAGGTACAATGAGCAGTTCTTC. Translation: CASSATSGRYNEQFF.

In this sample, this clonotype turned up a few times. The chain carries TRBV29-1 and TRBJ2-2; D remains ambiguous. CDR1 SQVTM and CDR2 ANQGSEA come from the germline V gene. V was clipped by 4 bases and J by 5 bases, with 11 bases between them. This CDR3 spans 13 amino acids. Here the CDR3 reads CSVAWTSTGELFF. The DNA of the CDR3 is TGCAGCGTTGCTTGGACCTCGACCGGGGAGCTGTTTTTT.

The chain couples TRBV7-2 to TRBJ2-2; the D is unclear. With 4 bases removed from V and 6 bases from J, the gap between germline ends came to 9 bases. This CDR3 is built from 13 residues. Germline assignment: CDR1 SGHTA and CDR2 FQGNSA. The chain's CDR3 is CASSSRLAGELFF. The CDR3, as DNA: TGTGCCAGCAGCTCCCGCTTGGCCGGGGAGCTGTTTTTT.

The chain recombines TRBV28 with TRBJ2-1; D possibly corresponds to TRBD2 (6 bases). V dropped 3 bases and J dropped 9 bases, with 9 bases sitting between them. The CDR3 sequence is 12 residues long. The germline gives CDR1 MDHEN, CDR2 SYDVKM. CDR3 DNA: TGTGCCAGCAGTTTTAGCGGAGGTGAGCAGTTCTTC. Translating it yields CASSFSGGEQFF.

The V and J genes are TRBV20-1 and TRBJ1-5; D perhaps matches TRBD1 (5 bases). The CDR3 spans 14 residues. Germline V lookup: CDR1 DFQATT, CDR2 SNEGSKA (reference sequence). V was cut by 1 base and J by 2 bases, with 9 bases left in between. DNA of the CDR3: TGCAGTGCTAGAGGGGGACGGCGCAATCAGCCCCAGCATTTT. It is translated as CSARGGRRNQPQHF.

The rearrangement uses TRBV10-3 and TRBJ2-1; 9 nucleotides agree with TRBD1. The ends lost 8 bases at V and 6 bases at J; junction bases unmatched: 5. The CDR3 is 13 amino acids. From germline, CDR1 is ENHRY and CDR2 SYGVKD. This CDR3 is CAIRDRVVNEQFF. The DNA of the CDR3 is TGTGCCATCCGGGACAGGGTGGTCAATGAGCAGTTCTTC.

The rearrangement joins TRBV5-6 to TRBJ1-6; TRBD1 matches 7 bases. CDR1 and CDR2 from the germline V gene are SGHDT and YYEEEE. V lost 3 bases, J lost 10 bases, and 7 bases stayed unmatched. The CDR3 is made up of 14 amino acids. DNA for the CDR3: TGTGCCAGCAGCTGGCGCGACAGGGTCTCACCCCTCCACTTT. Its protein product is CASSWRDRVSPLHF.